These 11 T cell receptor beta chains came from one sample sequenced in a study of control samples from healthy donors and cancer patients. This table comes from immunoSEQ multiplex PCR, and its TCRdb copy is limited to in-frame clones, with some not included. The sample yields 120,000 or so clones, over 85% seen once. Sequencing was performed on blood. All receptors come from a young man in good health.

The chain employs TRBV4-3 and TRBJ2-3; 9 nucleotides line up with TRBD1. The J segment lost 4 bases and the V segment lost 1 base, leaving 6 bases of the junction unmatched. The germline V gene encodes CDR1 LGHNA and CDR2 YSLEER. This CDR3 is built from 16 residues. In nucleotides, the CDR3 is TGCGCCAGCAGCCAAGGGAACAGGGGGCGCTCAGATACGCAGTATTTT. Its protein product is CASSQGNRGRSDTQYF.

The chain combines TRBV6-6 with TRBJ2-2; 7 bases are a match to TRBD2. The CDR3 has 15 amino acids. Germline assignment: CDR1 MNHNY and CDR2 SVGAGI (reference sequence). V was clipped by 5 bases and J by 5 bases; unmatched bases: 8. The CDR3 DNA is TGTGCCAGCAGTGTGGCGCCGCGGGGGACCGGGGAGCTGTTTTTT. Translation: CASSVAPRGTGELFF.

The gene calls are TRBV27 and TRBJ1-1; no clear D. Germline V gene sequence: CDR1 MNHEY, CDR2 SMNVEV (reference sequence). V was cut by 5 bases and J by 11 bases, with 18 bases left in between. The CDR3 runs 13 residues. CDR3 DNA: TGTGCCAGCAGTCGGCCACTCGACAAACGGGCTTTCTTT. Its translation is CASSRPLDKRAFF.

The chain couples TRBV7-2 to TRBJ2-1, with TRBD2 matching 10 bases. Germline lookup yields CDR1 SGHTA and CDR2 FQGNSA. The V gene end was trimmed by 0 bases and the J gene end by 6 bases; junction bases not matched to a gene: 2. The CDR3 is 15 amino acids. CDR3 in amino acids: CASSLALAGVNEQFF. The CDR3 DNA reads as TGTGCCAGCAGCTTAGCGCTAGCGGGGGTCAATGAGCAGTTCTTC. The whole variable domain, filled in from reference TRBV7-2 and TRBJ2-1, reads GAGVSQSPSNKVTEKGKDVELRCDPISGHTALYWYRQSLGQGLEFLIYFQGNSAPDKSGLPSDRFSAERTGGSVSTLTIQRTQQEDSAVYLCASSLALAGVNEQFFGPGTRLTVL.

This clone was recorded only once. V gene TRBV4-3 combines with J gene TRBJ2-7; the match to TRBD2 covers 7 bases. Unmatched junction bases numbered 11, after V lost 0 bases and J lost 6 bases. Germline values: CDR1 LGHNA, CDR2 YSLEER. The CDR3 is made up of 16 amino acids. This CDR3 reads CASSQDKGGREGEQYF. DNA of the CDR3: TGCGCCAGCAGCCAAGATAAGGGCGGCAGGGAGGGCGAGCAGTACTTC.

CDR3 DNA: TGTGCCAGTAGGGAAAATGGAAGGGGAGACACCGGGGAGCTGTTTTTT. Translation: CASRENGRGDTGELFF. The chain joins TRBV19 to TRBJ2-2, with D perhaps given as TRBD1 or TRBD2 (5 bases each). This CDR3 is built from 16 residues. Trimming removed 6 bases from V and 3 bases from J, with 17 bases in between. Germline V gene data show CDR1 as LNHDA and CDR2 as SQIVND (reference sequence).

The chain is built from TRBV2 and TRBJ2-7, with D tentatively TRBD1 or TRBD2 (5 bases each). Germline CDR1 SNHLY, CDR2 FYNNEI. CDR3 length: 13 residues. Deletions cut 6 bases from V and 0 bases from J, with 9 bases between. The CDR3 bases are TGTGCCAGCAGGTCGGGGCGCTCCTACGAGCAGTACTTC. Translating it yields CASRSGRSYEQYF.

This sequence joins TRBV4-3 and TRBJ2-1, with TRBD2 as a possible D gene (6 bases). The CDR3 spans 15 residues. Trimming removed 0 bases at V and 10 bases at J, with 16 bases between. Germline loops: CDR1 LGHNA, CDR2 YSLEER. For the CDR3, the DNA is TGCGCCAGCAGCCAAGAAGAGGAGGGGACGTTGGAGCAGTTCTTC. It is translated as CASSQEEEGTLEQFF.

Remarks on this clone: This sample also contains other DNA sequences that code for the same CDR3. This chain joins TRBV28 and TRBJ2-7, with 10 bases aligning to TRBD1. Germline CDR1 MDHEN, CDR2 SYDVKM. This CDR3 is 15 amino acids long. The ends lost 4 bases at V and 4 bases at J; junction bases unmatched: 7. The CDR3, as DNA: TGTGCCAGCAGTTCGGTTCCGGGACAGGGGTACGAGCAGTACTTC. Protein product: CASSSVPGQGYEQYF.

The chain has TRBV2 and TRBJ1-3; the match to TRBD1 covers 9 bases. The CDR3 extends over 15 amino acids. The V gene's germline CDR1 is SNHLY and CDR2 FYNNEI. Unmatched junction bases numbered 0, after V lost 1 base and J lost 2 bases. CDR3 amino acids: CASSEGTGAGNTIYF. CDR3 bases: TGTGCCAGCAGTGAAGGGACAGGGGCTGGAAACACCATATATTTT. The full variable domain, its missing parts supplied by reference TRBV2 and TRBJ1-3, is EPEVTQTPSHQVTQMGQEVILRCVPISNHLYFYWYRQILGQKVEFLVSFYNNEISEKSEIFDDQFSVERPDGSNFTLKIRSTKLEDSAMYFCASSEGTGAGNTIYFGEGSWLTVV.

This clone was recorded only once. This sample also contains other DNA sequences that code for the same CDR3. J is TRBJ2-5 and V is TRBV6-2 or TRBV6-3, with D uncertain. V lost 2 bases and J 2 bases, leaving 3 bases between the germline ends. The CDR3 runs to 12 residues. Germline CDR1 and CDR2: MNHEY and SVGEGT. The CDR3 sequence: CASSYGQETQYF. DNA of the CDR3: TGTGCCAGCAGTTACGGGCAAGAGACCCAGTACTTC.